This TCR beta chain appears in the sequencing data of a study of PD-1 blockade in classical Hodgkin lymphoma. Study background: Nivolumab dosing for patients was 3 mg/kg, administered intravenously every 2 weeks. Study results and limitations: CD4+ but not CD8+ TCR diversity rose significantly by C4D1. Newly diagnosed patients were reported to start with lower TCR diversity than healthy donors.

Autologous stem cell transplantation was followed by relapse in every patient, and brentuximab vedotin exposure varied. Data came from immunoSEQ multiplex PCR; TCRdb stores just in-frame clones and leaves some out. This table has fewer than 65,000 clones, around 91% appearing once. As concerns this clone: The antigen is unknown.

The source is a human donor with classical Hodgkin lymphoma. The sample was peripheral blood mononuclear cells (PBMCs), taken at baseline.

The CDR3 DNA is TGTGCCTGGAGTGCGGTGGCCAACTATGGCTACACCTTC. As protein: CAWSAVANYGYTF. The V gene is TRBV30, the J gene TRBJ1-2; unclear D gene. Trimming left V 1 base short and J 2 bases short, with 8 bases between. The CDR3 extends over 13 amino acids. From germline, CDR1 is GTSNPN and CDR2 SVGIG (reference sequence).